This T cell receptor beta chain was sequenced during a study of cytomegalovirus exposure and HLA in healthy donors. Study as a whole: The platform used for the roughly 120 validation repertoires matched that of the roughly 670 first-cohort repertoires, a later analysis reported.

With respect to this clone: Its antigen is not identified.

This CDR3 has 13 residues. The J segment lost 8 bases and the V segment lost 7 bases, leaving 9 bases of the junction unmatched. From germline, CDR1 is SGHAT and CDR2 FQDESV (reference sequence). The table came from immunoSEQ multiplex PCR; TCRdb's copy has only in-frame clones and leaves some out. The sample contains roughly 45,000 clones, nearly 95% of which appear only once. Study-wide results and limits: The study recorded some 160 TCR beta chains that were cytomegalovirus-associated. Many donors carried some public TCRs, although rarity characterized most TCR sequences.

The TCR sequence derives from a woman in her late teens or twenties in good health and CMV-seropositive. Sequencing was done on a sample of PBMCs. The rearrangement uses TRBV11-1 and TRBJ1-2, with 8 bases identical to TRBD1. The CDR3 protein is CASTSDRAGGYTF. CDR3 DNA sequence: TGTGCCAGCACCTCGGACAGGGCGGGGGGCTACACCTTC.